Sequencing of this TCR beta chain was carried out in a study of T cells in Graves' hyperthyroidism and ophthalmopathy. About the study: The initial diagnosis was the point when peripheral blood was collected, ahead of any treatment.

V lost 6 bases to trimming and J lost 5 bases, with 14 bases between them. The CDR3 loop spans 13 amino acids. From germline, CDR1 is SNHLY and CDR2 FYNNEI. The TCR beta CDR3 regions underwent amplification using RNA transcripts as the source. The HTBI primer set drove a first-round RT-PCR of the TCR CDR3. TCRdb re-called the multiplex PCR reads with MiXCR, one entry per CDR3 protein. The data contain approximately 570,000 distinct CDR3 sequences, approximately 20% of them singletons. Disease duration was under 3 months in the ophthalmopathy patients, who also had a Clinical Activity Score of at least 3 and a NOSPECS grade of at least 4. Source material for PBMCs was more than 9.5 ml fresh peripheral blood.

The source of this sequence is a man aged 40-49 years with Graves' ophthalmopathy. Sample: blood. The chain combines TRBV2 with TRBJ2-7; D uncertain. CDR3 in DNA: TGTGCCAGCAGCTTCTCCCTTACCCACGAGCAGTACTTC. Amino acid sequence: CASSFSLTHEQYF.